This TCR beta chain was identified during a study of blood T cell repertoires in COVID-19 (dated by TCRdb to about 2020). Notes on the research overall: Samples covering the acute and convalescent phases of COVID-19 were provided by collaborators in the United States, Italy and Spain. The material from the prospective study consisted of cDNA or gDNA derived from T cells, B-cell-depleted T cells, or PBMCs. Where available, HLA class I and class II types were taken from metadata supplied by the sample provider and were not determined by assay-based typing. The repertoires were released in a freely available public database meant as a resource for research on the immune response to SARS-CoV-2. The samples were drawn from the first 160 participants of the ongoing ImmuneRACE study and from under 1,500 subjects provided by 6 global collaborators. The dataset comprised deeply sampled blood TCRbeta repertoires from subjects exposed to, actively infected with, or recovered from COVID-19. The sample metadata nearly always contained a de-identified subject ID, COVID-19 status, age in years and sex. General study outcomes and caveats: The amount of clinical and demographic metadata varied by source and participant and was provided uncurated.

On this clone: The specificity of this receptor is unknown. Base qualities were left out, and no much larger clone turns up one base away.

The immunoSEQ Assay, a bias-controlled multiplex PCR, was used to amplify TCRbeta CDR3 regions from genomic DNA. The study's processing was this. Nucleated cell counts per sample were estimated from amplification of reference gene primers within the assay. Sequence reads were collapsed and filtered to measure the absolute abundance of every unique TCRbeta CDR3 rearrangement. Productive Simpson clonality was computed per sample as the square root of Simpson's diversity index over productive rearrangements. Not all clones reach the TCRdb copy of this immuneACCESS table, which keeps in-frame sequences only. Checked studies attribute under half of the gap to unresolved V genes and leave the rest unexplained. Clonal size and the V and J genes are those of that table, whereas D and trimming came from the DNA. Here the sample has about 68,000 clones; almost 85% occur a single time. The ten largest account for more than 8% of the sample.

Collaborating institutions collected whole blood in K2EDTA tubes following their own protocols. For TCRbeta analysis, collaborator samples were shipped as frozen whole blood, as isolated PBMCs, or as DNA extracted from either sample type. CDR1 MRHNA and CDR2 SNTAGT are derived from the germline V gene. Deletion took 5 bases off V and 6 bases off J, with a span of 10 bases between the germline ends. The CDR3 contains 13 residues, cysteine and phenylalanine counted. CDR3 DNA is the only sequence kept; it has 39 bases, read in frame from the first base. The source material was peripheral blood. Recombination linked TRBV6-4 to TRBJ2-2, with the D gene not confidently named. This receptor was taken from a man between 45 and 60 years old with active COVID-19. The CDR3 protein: CASSPQVSGELFF. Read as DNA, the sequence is TGTGCCAGCAGTCCTCAGGTGTCCGGGGAGCTGTTTTTT.